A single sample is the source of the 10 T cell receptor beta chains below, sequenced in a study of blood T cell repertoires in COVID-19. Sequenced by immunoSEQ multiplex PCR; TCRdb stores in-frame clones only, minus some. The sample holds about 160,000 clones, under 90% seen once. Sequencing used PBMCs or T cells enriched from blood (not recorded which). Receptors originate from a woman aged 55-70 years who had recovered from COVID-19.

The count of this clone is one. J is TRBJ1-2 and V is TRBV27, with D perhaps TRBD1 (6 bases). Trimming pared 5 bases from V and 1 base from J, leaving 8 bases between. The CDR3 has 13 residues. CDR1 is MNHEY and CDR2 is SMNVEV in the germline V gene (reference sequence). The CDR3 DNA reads TGTGCCAGCAGTAACAGGGTTAACTATGGCTACACCTTC. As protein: CASSNRVNYGYTF.

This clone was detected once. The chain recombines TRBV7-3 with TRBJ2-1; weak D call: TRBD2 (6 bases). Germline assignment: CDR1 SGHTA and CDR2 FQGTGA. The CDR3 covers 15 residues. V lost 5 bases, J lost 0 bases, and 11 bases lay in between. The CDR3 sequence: CASSLASSSYNEQFF. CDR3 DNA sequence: TGTGCCAGCAGCCTAGCGTCGAGCTCCTACAATGAGCAGTTCTTC. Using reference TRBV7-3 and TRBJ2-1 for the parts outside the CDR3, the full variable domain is GAGVSQTPSNKVTEKGKYVELRCDPISGHTALYWYRQSLGQGPEFLIYFQGTGAADDSGLPNDRFFAVRPEGSVSTLKIQRTERGDSAVYLCASSLASSSYNEQFFGPGTRLTVL.

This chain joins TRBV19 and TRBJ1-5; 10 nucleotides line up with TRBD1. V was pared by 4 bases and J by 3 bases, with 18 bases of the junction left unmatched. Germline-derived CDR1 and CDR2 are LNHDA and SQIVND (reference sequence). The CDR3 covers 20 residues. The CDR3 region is CASSRIWDRGSLQSNQPQHF. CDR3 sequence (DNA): TGTGCCAGTAGTAGAATCTGGGACAGGGGATCCCTTCAGTCCAATCAGCCCCAGCATTTT.

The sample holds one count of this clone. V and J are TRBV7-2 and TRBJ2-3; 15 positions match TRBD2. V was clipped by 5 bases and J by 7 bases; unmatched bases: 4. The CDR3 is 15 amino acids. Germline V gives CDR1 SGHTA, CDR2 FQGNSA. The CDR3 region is CASSRTSGGANTQYF. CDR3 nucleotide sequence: TGTGCCAGCAGCCGGACTAGCGGGGGGGCGAATACGCAGTATTTT. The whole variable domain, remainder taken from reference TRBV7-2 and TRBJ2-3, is GAGVSQSPSNKVTEKGKDVELRCDPISGHTALYWYRQSLGQGLEFLIYFQGNSAPDKSGLPSDRFSAERTGGSVSTLTIQRTQQEDSAVYLCASSRTSGGANTQYFGPGTRLTVL.

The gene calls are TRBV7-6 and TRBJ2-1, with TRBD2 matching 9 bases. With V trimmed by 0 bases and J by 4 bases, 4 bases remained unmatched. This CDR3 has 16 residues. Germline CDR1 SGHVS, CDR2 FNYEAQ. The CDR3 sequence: CASSLAGSGGYNEQFF. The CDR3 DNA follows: TGTGCCAGCAGCTTAGCTGGTAGCGGGGGATACAATGAGCAGTTCTTC. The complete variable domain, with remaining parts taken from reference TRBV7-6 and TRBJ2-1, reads GAGVSQSPRYKVTKRGQDVALRCDPISGHVSLYWYRQALGQGPEFLTYFNYEAQQDKSGLPNDRFSAERPEGSISTLTIQRTEQRDSAMYRCASSLAGSGGYNEQFFGPGTRLTVL.

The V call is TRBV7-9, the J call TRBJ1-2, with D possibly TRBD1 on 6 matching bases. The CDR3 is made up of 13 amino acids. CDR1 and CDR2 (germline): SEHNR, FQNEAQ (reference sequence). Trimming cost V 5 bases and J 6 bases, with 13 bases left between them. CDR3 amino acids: CASSLRDNHGYTF. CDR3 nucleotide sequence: TGTGCCAGCAGCCTCCGGGACAACCATGGCTACACCTTC.

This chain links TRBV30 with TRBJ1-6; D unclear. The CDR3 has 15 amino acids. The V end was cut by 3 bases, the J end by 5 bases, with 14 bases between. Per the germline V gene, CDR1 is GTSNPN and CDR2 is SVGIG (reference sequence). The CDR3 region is CAWRGAPTDNSPLHF. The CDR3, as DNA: TGTGCCTGGAGGGGCGCCCCCACGGATAATTCACCCCTCCACTTT.

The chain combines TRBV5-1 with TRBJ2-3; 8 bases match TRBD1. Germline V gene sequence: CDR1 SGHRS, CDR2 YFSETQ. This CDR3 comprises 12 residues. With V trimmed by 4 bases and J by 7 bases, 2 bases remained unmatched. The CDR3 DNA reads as TGCGCCAGCAGCGGGGACAGGTATACGCAGTATTTT. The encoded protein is CASSGDRYTQYF.

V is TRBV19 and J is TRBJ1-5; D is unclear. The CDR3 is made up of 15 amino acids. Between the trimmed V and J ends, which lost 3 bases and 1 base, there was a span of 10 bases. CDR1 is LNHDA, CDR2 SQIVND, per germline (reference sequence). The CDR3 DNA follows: TGTGCCAGTAGTATCGCCGACAAGAGCAATCAGCCCCAGCATTTT. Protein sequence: CASSIADKSNQPQHF.

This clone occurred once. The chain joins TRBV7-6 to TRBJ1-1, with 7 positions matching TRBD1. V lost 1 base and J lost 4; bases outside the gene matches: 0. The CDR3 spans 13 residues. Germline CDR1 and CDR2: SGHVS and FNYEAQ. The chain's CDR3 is CASSLGTGTEAFF. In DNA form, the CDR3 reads TGTGCCAGCAGCTTAGGGACAGGCACTGAAGCTTTCTTT.